Listed below are T cell receptor beta chains from one sample, sequenced in a study of Tregs in tolerant kidney transplant recipients. Here immunoSEQ multiplex PCR was the method, and the copy in TCRdb shows in-frame clones only, minus some. The sample consists of tens of thousands of clones, about 89% of them appearing once. The sequencing used CD4+ T cells from blood, collected before the transplant. These receptor sequences come from a human donor who received a combined kidney and bone marrow transplant. CDR3s include the opening cysteine and the closing phenylalanine or tryptophan. A D gene is named only where the DNA matches it firmly. Size is stated for part of the rows, as once, few or many counts, or as a class when the clone is expanded.

d_call: TRBD1; v_call: TRBV5-1; j_call: TRBJ1-4; clone_size: .; cdr3_nt: TGCGCCAGCAGTTTTGGGGGACAGACGTCGGAAAAACTGTTTTTT; cdr3_aa: CASSFGGQTSEKLFF
d_call: .; v_call: TRBV7-6; j_call: TRBJ2-2; clone_size: .; cdr3_nt: TGTGCCAGCAGCCAGGCTGGACAGTACACCGGGGAGCTGTTTTTT; cdr3_aa: CASSQAGQYTGELFF
d_call: TRBD1; v_call: TRBV19; j_call: TRBJ1-4; clone_size: .; cdr3_nt: TGTGCCAGTGGTGAACAGGGGGCCCCTGAAAAACTGTTTTTT; cdr3_aa: CASGEQGAPEKLFF
d_call: .; v_call: TRBV9; j_call: TRBJ2-6; clone_size: few; cdr3_nt: TGTGCCAGCAGCTCGGGGAACGCTGGGGCCAACGTCCTGACTTTC; cdr3_aa: CASSSGNAGANVLTF
d_call: TRBD1; v_call: TRBV30; j_call: TRBJ1-3; clone_size: .; cdr3_nt: TGTGCCTGGAGTGTTCTCAGGGGGCCTGGAAACACCATATATTTT; cdr3_aa: CAWSVLRGPGNTIYF
d_call: .; v_call: TRBV2; j_call: TRBJ1-1; clone_size: .; cdr3_nt: TGTGCCAGCACTCGTTCCGGGGGGCGGAACACTGAAGCTTTCTTT; cdr3_aa: CASTRSGGRNTEAFF
d_call: TRBD2; v_call: TRBV28; j_call: TRBJ2-2; clone_size: .; cdr3_nt: TGTGCCAGCAGTTTACTAGCGGGAGTTACGACCGGGGAGCTGTTTTTT; cdr3_aa: CASSLLAGVTTGELFF
d_call: TRBD2; v_call: TRBV2; j_call: TRBJ2-1; clone_size: once; cdr3_nt: TGTGCCAGAGGCGGGGGGGGCGACAATGAGCAGTTCTTC; cdr3_aa: CARGGGGDNEQFF
d_call: .; v_call: TRBV5-1; j_call: TRBJ1-1; clone_size: .; cdr3_nt: TGCGCCAGCAGCTTGGGGGGGACTTCGAGTGAAGCTTTCTTT; cdr3_aa: CASSLGGTSSEAFF
d_call: .; v_call: TRBV27; j_call: TRBJ2-5; clone_size: .; cdr3_nt: TGTGCCAGGACAGCCCAAGAGACCCAGTACTTC; cdr3_aa: CARTAQETQYF
d_call: .; v_call: TRBV27; j_call: TRBJ2-7; clone_size: few; cdr3_nt: TGTGCCAGCAGCTCACAGGGGGGGGGCTCCTACGAGCAGTACTTC; cdr3_aa: CASSSQGGGSYEQYF
d_call: TRBD1; v_call: TRBV4-1; j_call: TRBJ1-1; clone_size: .; cdr3_nt: TGCGCCAGCAGCCAAGGGGACAGGGGAGTGCGGCCTAACACTGAAGCTTTCTTT; cdr3_aa: CASSQGDRGVRPNTEAFF
d_call: .; v_call: TRBV27; j_call: TRBJ2-7; clone_size: .; cdr3_nt: TGTGCCAGCAGTTTACTCCCCCGGGACTACGAGCAGTACTTC; cdr3_aa: CASSLLPRDYEQYF
d_call: TRBD2; v_call: TRBV5-1; j_call: TRBJ2-1; clone_size: .; cdr3_nt: TGCGCCAGCAGCATTCATAGCGGGAGGTCGTACAATGAGCAGTTCTTC; cdr3_aa: CASSIHSGRSYNEQFF
d_call: .; v_call: TRBV28; j_call: TRBJ1-5; clone_size: .; cdr3_nt: TGTGCCAGCTCTACAGTAACCAATCAGCCCCAGCATTTT; cdr3_aa: CASSTVTNQPQHF
d_call: .; v_call: TRBV5-6; j_call: TRBJ2-7; clone_size: once; cdr3_nt: TGTGCCAGCAGCCGGGCGGGGGCGCACTCCTACGAGCAGTACTTC; cdr3_aa: CASSRAGAHSYEQYF
d_call: TRBD1; v_call: TRBV6-1; j_call: TRBJ2-7; clone_size: .; cdr3_nt: TGTGCCAGCAGTGGATCACGGACAGGCTCCTACGAGCAGTACTTC; cdr3_aa: CASSGSRTGSYEQYF
d_call: TRBD1; v_call: TRBV19; j_call: TRBJ2-3; clone_size: .; cdr3_nt: TGTGCCAGTAGGGGACAGGGCACAGATACGCAGTATTTT; cdr3_aa: CASRGQGTDTQYF
d_call: .; v_call: TRBV15; j_call: TRBJ2-3; clone_size: .; cdr3_nt: TGTGCCACCAGCAGAGCCCGGGAGTTGGAAGATACGCAGTATTTT; cdr3_aa: CATSRARELEDTQYF
d_call: TRBD1; v_call: TRBV5-1; j_call: TRBJ1-1; clone_size: .; cdr3_nt: TGCGCCAGCAGCAATACCGGACAGGGGGGTGGCACTGAAGCTTTCTTT; cdr3_aa: CASSNTGQGGGTEAFF
d_call: .; v_call: TRBV15; j_call: TRBJ2-3; clone_size: .; cdr3_nt: TGTGCCACCAGCAGAGATCTATTGGGGGGTGCAGATACGCAGTATTTT; cdr3_aa: CATSRDLLGGADTQYF
d_call: TRBD1; v_call: TRBV27; j_call: TRBJ2-7; clone_size: .; cdr3_nt: TGTGCCAGCCGAAGACAGGGTGGGTTCTACGAGCAGTACTTC; cdr3_aa: CASRRQGGFYEQYF
d_call: .; v_call: TRBV20-1; j_call: TRBJ2-1; clone_size: .; cdr3_nt: TGCAGTGCTCGACCCAGGAATGAGCAGTTCTTC; cdr3_aa: CSARPRNEQFF
d_call: TRBD1; v_call: TRBV5-4; j_call: TRBJ2-7; clone_size: .; cdr3_nt: TGTGCCAGCAGCGCGGGACAGGGCTACGAGCAGTACTTC; cdr3_aa: CASSAGQGYEQYF
d_call: TRBD2; v_call: TRBV7-9; j_call: TRBJ2-7; clone_size: .; cdr3_nt: TGTGCCAGCAGAACTAGCGGGGACTCCTACGAGCAGTACTTC; cdr3_aa: CASRTSGDSYEQYF
d_call: TRBD2; v_call: TRBV30; j_call: TRBJ2-1; clone_size: .; cdr3_nt: TGTGCCTGGAGTGTACGTAGCGGGAGGGCCCTTTTAAGCTCCTACAATGAGCAGTTCTTC; cdr3_aa: CAWSVRSGRALLSSYNEQFF
d_call: TRBD1; v_call: TRBV7-9; j_call: TRBJ1-2; clone_size: .; cdr3_nt: TGTGCCAGCAGCACGGGACAGGGGGCGGGCTACACCTTC; cdr3_aa: CASSTGQGAGYTF
d_call: TRBD1; v_call: TRBV28; j_call: TRBJ1-5; clone_size: .; cdr3_nt: TGTGCCAGCAGTGTTGACAGGGGTAGCAATCAGCCCCAGCATTTT; cdr3_aa: CASSVDRGSNQPQHF
d_call: TRBD1; v_call: TRBV5-1; j_call: TRBJ2-1; clone_size: .; cdr3_nt: TGCGCCACCACCCCCCGGACAGGAAGTTACAATGAGCAGTTCTTC; cdr3_aa: CATTPRTGSYNEQFF
d_call: TRBD2; v_call: TRBV11-2; j_call: TRBJ2-1; clone_size: .; cdr3_nt: TGTGCCAGCAGCCGTGGGACTAGCGGGGGCTCCTACAATGAGCAGTTCTTC; cdr3_aa: CASSRGTSGGSYNEQFF
d_call: TRBD1; v_call: TRBV27; j_call: TRBJ1-2; clone_size: .; cdr3_nt: TGTGCCAGCAGTTCCCCCGGGACAGGGAGTAACTATGGCTACACCTTC; cdr3_aa: CASSSPGTGSNYGYTF
d_call: .; v_call: TRBV18; j_call: TRBJ1-1; clone_size: .; cdr3_nt: TGTGCCAGCTCCCTGGACACCAACACTGAAGCTTTCTTT; cdr3_aa: CASSLDTNTEAFF
d_call: .; v_call: TRBV21-1; j_call: TRBJ2-4; clone_size: once; cdr3_nt: TGTGCCAGCGGTAAACGGGACAGGTTAACCAAAAACATTCAGTACTTC; cdr3_aa: CASGKRDRLTKNIQYF
d_call: TRBD2; v_call: TRBV5-1; j_call: TRBJ2-3; clone_size: .; cdr3_nt: TGCGCCAGCAGCCCAATCCCTAGCGGAGGGGCCGCAGATACGCAGTATTTT; cdr3_aa: CASSPIPSGGAADTQYF
d_call: TRBD2; v_call: TRBV6-1; j_call: TRBJ2-3; clone_size: .; cdr3_nt: TGTGCCAGCAGTGCCCTGGGAGGGCCGGTAGATACGCAGTATTTT; cdr3_aa: CASSALGGPVDTQYF